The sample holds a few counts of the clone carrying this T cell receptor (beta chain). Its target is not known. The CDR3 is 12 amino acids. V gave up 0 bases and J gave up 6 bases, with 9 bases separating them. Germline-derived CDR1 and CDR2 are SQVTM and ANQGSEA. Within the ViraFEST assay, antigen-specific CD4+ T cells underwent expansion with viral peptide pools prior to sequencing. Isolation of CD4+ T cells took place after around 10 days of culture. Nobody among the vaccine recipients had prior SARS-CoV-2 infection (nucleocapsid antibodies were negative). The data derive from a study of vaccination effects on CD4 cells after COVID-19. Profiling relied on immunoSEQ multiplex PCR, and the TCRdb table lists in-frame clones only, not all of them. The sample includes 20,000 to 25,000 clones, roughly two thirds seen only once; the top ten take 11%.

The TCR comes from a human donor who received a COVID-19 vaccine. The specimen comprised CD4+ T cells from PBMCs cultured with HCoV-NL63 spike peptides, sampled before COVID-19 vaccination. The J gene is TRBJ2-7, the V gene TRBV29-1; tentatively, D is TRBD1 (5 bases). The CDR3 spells CSVEDPGSEQYF. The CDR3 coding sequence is TGCAGCGTTGAAGATCCAGGGTCCGAGCAGTACTTC.